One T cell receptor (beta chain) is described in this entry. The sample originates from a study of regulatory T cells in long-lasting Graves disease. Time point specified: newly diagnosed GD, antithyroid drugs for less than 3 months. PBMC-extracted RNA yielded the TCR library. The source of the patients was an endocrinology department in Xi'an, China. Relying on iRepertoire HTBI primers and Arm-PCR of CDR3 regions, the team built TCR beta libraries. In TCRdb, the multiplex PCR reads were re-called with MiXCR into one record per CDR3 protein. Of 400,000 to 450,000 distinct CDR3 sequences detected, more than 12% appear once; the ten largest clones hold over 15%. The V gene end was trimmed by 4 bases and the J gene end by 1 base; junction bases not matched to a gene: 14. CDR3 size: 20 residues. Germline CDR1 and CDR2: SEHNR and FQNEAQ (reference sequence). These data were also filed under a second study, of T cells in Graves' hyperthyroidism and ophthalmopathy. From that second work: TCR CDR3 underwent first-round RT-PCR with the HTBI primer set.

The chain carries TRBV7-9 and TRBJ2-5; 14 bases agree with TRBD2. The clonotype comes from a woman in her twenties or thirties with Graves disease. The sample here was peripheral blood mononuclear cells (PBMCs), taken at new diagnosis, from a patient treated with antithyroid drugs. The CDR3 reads CASSSPLGLAGEESQETQYF. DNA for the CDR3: TGTGCCAGCAGCTCTCCCTTGGGACTAGCGGGAGAAGAAAGCCAAGAGACCCAGTACTTC.